The present T cell receptor (beta chain) was sequenced within a study of blood T cell repertoires in COVID-19 (dated by TCRdb to 2020 to 2021). Notes on the research overall: Samples covering the acute and convalescent phases of COVID-19 were provided by collaborators in the United States, Italy and Spain. The repertoires were released in a freely available public database intended as a resource for research on the immune response to SARS-CoV-2. The material from the prospective study consisted of cDNA or gDNA derived from T cells, B-cell-depleted T cells, or PBMCs. Where available, HLA class I and class II types were taken from metadata supplied by the sample provider and were not determined by assay-based typing. Deeply sampled blood TCRbeta repertoires from subjects exposed to, actively infected with, or recovered from COVID-19 were included in the dataset. Samples were obtained from the ongoing ImmuneRACE study (first 160 participants) and from over 1,000 subjects provided by 6 global collaborators. A de-identified subject ID, COVID-19 status, age in years and sex were almost always included in the sample metadata. Here is what the overall study found, with its caveats: The amount of clinical and demographic metadata varied by source and participant and was provided uncurated.

Whole blood was collected in K2EDTA tubes by collaborating institutions according to the institutions' own protocols. For TCRbeta analysis, collaborators shipped samples as frozen whole blood, isolated PBMCs, or DNA extracted from either of those sample types. V is clipped by 4 bases and J by 5 bases, and the sequence between their germline boundaries is 18 bases long. Based on the germline V gene, the CDR1 and CDR2 sequences are SGHRS and YFSETQ. From its cysteine to its phenylalanine, the CDR3 spans 15 amino acids. The entry retains the CDR3 DNA only, 45 bases that are in frame from base 1. As concerns this clone: Its antigen remains unidentified. No base qualities exist here, and no much larger clone lies one base off it.

TCRbeta CDR3 regions were amplified from genomic DNA by means of the immunoSEQ Assay, a bias-controlled multiplex PCR. The original methods were these. The number of nucleated cells in each sample was estimated from the amplification of reference gene primers within the assay. Sequence reads were collapsed and filtered to measure the absolute abundance of every unique TCRbeta CDR3 rearrangement. Productive Simpson clonality was computed per sample as the square root of Simpson's diversity index over productive rearrangements. TCRdb took this table from immuneACCESS and kept in-frame rearrangements with V and J called. Such tables lack part of the clones; where checked against another copy, unresolved V genes explain under half of the gap, and the rest is unexplained. Clone size and V and J calls were adopted from that table, with D and trimming inferred from the DNA. Within this sample are about 150,000 clones, with roughly 86% of them counted one time only. Together, the top ten hold 13% to 15% of the sample.

The sequence derives from a human donor with acute or convalescent COVID-19. The donor label of this sample is uncertain. Sequencing used peripheral blood. The chain joins TRBV5-1 to TRBJ1-2, with no confidently assigned D gene. The nucleotide sequence reads TGCGCCAGCAGCAGTTCCCCGGTGCCGTCGTATGGCTACACCTTC. The encoded protein is CASSSSPVPSYGYTF.